Following are 2 T cell receptor beta chains from one sample sequenced in a study of T cell responses to AZD1222 COVID-19 vaccine. The table came from immunoSEQ multiplex PCR; TCRdb's copy has only in-frame clones and leaves some out. This sample has about 100,000 clones; roughly nine tenths occur once, and the top ten carry around 2%. The sample consisted of peripheral blood, taken on day 0 of AZD1222 vaccination. The receptors were sampled from an adult in good health.

This clone was counted only a few times. The chain is built from TRBV10-3 and TRBJ2-7, with no clear D. V gave up 10 bases and J gave up 0 bases, with 13 bases separating them. The germline V gene has CDR1 ENHRY and CDR2 SYGVKD. This CDR3 is built from 13 residues. CDR3 nucleotide sequence: TGTGCCACCCTAGAGCTTTCCTCCTACGAGCAGTACTTC. Its protein product is CATLELSSYEQYF.

This CDR3 reads CASSQGGQGARETQYF. In nucleotides, the CDR3 is TGCGCCAGCAGCCAAGGAGGACAGGGGGCTCGAGAGACCCAGTACTTC. The V gene is TRBV4-3, the J gene TRBJ2-5; 11 nucleotides line up with TRBD1. The CDR3 consists of 16 residues. Germline V gene sequence: CDR1 LGHNA, CDR2 YSLEER. V lost 1 base and J lost 4; bases outside the gene matches: 5.